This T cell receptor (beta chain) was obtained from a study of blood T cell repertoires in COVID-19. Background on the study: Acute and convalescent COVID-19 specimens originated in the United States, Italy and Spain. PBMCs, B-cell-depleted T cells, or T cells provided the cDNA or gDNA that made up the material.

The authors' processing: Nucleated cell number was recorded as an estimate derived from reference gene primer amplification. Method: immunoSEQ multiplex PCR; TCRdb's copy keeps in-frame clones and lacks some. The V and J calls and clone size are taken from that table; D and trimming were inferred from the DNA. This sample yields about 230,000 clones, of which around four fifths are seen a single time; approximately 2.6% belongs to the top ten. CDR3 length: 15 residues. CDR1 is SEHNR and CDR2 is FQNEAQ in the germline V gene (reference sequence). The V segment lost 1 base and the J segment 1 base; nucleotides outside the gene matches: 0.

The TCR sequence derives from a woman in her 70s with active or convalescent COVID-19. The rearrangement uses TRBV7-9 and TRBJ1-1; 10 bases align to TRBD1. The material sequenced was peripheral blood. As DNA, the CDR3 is TGTGCCAGCAGCTTAGGACAGGGGGCGAACACTGAAGCTTTCTTT. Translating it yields CASSLGQGANTEAFF.